This T cell receptor beta chain appears in the sequencing data of a study of identical twins. The V segment lost 2 bases and the J segment 2 bases; nucleotides outside the gene matches: 3. Germline loops: CDR1 SGHVS, CDR2 FQNEAQ. CDR3 length equals 15 residues. A universal primer site was created by template switching, with the cDNA bearing unique molecular identifiers. Via MiXCR, TCRdb re-called the 5' RACE reads, giving one row per CDR3 protein. The sample has about 530,000 distinct CDR3 sequences, roughly 15% seen once; the top ten hold roughly 0.43%. The same data also went into a second study, on yellow fever vaccine responses in identical twins. Per that study: Twins reportedly showed a vaccine T cell response that seemed partly convergent and partly personalized.

The chain recombines TRBV7-8 with TRBJ2-7, with 10 bases fitting TRBD2. The sample comprised CD4+ T cells sorted from blood. The source of this sequence is a young woman in good health. CDR3 sequence: CASSLQAGGPYEQYF. CDR3 nucleotide sequence: TGTGCCAGCAGCTTACAAGCGGGAGGGCCCTACGAGCAGTACTTC.